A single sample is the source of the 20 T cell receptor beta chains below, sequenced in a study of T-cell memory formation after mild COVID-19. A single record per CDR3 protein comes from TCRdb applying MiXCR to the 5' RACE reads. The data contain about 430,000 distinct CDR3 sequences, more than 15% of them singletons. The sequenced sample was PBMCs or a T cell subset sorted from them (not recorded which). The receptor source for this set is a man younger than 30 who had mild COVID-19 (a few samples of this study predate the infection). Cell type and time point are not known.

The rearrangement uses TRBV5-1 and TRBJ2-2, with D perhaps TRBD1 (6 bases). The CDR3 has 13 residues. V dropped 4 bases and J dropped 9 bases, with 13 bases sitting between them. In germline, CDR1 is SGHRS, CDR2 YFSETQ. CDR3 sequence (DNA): TGCGCCAGCAGCGAAACAGGGTACAGGGAGCTGTTTTTT. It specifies CASSETGYRELFF.

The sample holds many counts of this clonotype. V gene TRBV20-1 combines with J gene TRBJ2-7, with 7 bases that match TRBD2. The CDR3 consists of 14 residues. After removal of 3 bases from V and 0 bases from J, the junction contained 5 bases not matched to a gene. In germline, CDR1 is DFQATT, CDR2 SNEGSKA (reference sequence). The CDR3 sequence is CSARSSGDSYEQYF. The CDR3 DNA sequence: TGCAGTGCTAGGTCGAGCGGGGACTCCTACGAGCAGTACTTC.

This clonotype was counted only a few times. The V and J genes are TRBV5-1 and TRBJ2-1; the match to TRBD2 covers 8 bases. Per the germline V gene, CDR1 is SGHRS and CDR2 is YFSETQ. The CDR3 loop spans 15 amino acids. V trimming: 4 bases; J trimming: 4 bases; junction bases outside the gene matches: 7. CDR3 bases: TGCGCCAGCAGCGCCGATAGCGGGGCTTACAATGAGCAGTTCTTC. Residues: CASSADSGAYNEQFF.

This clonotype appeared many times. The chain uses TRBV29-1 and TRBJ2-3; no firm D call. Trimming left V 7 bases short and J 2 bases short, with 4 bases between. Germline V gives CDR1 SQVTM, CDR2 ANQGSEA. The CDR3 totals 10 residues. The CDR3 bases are TGCAGCGCCTACACAGATACGCAGTATTTT. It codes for CSAYTDTQYF.

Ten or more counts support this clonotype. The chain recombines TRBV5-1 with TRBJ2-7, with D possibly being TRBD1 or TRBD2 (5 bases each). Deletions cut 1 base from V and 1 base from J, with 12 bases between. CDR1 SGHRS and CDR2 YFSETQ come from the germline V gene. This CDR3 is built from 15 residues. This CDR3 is CASSLQPGGSYEQYV. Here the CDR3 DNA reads TGCGCCAGCAGCTTGCAGCCTGGGGGTTCCTACGAGCAGTACGTC.

The CDR3 DNA is TGTGCCAGCTCTAGGGGCACCCGCACAGATACGCAGTATTTT. It encodes CASSRGTRTDTQYF. The chain is built from TRBV18 and TRBJ2-3; possibly TRBD1 for D (5 bases). CDR1 is KGHSH and CDR2 is LQKENI in the germline V gene. There are 14 residues in the CDR3. V was cut by 6 bases and J by 1 base, with 11 bases left in between. Filled out from reference TRBV18 and TRBJ2-3, the complete variable domain reads NAGVMQNPRHLVRRRGQEARLRCSPMKGHSHVYWYRQLPEEGLKFMVYLQKENIIDESGMPKERFSAEFPKEGPSILRIQQVVRGDSAAYFCASSRGTRTDTQYFGPGTRLTVL.

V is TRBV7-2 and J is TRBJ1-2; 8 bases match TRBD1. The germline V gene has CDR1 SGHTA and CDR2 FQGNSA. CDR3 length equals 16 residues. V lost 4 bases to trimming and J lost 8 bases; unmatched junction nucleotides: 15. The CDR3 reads CASSSTLGQGNLGYTF. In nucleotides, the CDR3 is TGTGCCAGCAGCTCCACCCTAGGACAGGGAAATCTCGGCTACACCTTC.

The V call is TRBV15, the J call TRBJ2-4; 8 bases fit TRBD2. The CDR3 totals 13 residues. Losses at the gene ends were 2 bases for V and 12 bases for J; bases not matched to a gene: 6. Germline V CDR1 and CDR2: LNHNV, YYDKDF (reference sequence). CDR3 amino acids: CATSRPGGDTQYF. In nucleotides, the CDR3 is TGTGCCACCAGCAGACCCGGGGGGGATACTCAGTACTTC.

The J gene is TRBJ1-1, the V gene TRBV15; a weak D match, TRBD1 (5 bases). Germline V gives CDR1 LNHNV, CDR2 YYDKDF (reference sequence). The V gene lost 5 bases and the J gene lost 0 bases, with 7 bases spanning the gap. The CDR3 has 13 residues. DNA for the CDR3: TGTGCCACCAGCGGGGCGGTGAACACTGAAGCTTTCTTT. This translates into CATSGAVNTEAFF. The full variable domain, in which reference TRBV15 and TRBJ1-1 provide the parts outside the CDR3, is DAMVIQNPRYQVTQFGKPVTLSCSQTLNHNVMYWYQQKSSQAPKLLFHYYDKDFNNEADTPDNFQSRRPNTSFCFLDIRSPGLGDTAMYLCATSGAVNTEAFFGQGTRLTVV.

The CDR3 region has the DNA TGTGCCATCACTACGGGACCGAACACTGAAGCTTTCTTT. Protein product: CAITTGPNTEAFF. The chain combines TRBV10-3 with TRBJ1-1; D perhaps matches TRBD1 (5 bases). Per germline, CDR1 ENHRY and CDR2 SYGVKD. CDR3 length equals 13 residues. V was shortened by 7 bases and J by 1 base, with 10 bases between the two germline ends.

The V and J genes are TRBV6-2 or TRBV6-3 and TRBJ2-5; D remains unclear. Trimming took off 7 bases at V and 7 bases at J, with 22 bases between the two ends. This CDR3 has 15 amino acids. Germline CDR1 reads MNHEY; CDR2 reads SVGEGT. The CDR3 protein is CASTRPGPSGGTQYF. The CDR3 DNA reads TGTGCCAGCACTCGCCCCGGCCCATCCGGCGGGACCCAGTACTTC.

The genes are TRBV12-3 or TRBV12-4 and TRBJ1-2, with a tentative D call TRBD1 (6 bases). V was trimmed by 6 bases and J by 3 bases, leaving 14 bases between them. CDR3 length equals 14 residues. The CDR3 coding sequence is TGTGCCAGCAGCCACGGGGGCGGGTACTATGGCTACACCTTC. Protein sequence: CASSHGGGYYGYTF.

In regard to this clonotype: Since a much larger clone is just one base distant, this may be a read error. The CDR3 nucleotides are TGTGCCAGCATCTTATCGGGACGACAGATTAACACCGGGGAGCTGTTTTTT. It is translated as CASILSGRQINTGELFF. This sequence joins TRBV7-6 and TRBJ2-2; D may match TRBD1 or TRBD2 (5 bases each). Germline V gene lookup returns CDR1 SGHVS and CDR2 FNYEAQ. The CDR3 spans 17 residues.

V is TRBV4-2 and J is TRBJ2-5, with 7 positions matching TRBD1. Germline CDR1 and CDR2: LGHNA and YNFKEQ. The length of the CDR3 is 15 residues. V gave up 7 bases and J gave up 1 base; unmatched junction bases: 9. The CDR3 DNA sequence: TGTGCCAGCAACACCGGGACAGCGTCCCAAGAGACCCAGTACTTC. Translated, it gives CASNTGTASQETQYF.

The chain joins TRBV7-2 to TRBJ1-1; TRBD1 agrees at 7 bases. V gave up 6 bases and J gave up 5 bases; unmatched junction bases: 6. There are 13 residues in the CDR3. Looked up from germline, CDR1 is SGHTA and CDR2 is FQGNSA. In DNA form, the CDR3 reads TGTGCCAGCAGTGCGGGACAGCAAACTGAAGCTTTCTTT. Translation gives CASSAGQQTEAFF. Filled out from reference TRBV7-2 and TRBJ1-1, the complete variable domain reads GAGVSQSPSNKVTEKGKDVELRCDPISGHTALYWYRQSLGQGLEFLIYFQGNSAPDKSGLPSDRFSAERTGGSVSTLTIQRTQQEDSAVYLCASSAGQQTEAFFGQGTRLTVV.

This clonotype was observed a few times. The CDR3 DNA reads as TGCAGCGTTGGCATCTACACTGAAGCTTTCTTT. Translated: CSVGIYTEAFF. J is TRBJ1-1 and V is TRBV29-1; no clear D. The CDR3 contains 11 residues. V lost 4 bases, J lost 3 bases, and 6 bases lay in between. Germline assignment: CDR1 SQVTM and CDR2 ANQGSEA.

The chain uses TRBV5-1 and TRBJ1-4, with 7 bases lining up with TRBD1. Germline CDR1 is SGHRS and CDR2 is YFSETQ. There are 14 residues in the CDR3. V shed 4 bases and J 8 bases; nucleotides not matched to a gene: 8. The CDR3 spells CASSRRQGQEKLFF. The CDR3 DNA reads TGCGCCAGCAGCCGCAGACAGGGACAAGAAAAACTGTTTTTT.

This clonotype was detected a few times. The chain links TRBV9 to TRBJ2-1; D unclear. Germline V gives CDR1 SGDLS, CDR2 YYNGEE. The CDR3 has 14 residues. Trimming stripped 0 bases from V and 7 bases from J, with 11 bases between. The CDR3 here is CASSVEGTVNEQFF. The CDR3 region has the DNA TGTGCCAGCAGCGTAGAGGGCACAGTGAATGAGCAGTTCTTC.

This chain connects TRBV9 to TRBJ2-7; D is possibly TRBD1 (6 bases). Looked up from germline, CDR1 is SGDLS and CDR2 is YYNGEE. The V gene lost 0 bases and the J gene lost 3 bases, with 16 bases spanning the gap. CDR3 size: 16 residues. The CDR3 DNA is TGTGCCAGCAGCGTAGATAGGTCGGGACATAGCTACGAGCAGTACGTC. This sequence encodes CASSVDRSGHSYEQYV.

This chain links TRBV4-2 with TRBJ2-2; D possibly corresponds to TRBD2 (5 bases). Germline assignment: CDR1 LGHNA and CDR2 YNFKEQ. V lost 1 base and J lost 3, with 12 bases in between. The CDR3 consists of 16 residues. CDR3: CASSQAGWQDTGELFF. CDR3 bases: TGTGCCAGCAGCCAAGCGGGGTGGCAGGACACCGGGGAGCTGTTTTTT.